This T cell receptor beta chain emerged from a study of radiation and T cells in renal cell carcinoma. Broader study findings: In blood, top tumor clones expanded by 2 weeks, shrinking by 4.

Comments on this clone: Its specificity is not known.

Time point: blood 2 weeks post-SBRT. Stated treatment: 15 Gy SBRT to primary tumor, nephrectomy 4 weeks later. Radiation-treated patients gave blood at baseline, week 2 and week 4. Germline-derived CDR1 and CDR2 are LNHDA and SQIVND (reference sequence). With 5 bases removed from V and 7 bases from J, the gap between germline ends came to 20 bases. This CDR3 region has 16 residues. Sequencing used immunoSEQ multiplex PCR; TCRdb keeps in-frame clones, though not all of them. The table lists more than 95,000 clones, 81% of them singletons, with roughly 6% in the top ten. Material: blood, obtained from a patient whose treatment included radiotherapy and nephrectomy. The clonotype originates from a man aged 45 to 65 with renal cell carcinoma. The rearrangement joins TRBV19 to TRBJ1-4, with D unresolved. The CDR3 nucleotides are TGTGCCAGTAGTCTCACAACCTACGGAATTCGTGAAAAACTGTTTTTT. Its translation: CASSLTTYGIREKLFF. Complete variable domain (other parts from reference TRBV19 and TRBJ1-4): DGGITQSPKYLFRKEGQNVTLSCEQNLNHDAMYWYRQDPGQGLRLIYYSQIVNDFQKGDIAEGYSVSREKKESFPLTVTSAQKNPTAFYLCASSLTTYGIREKLFFGSGTQLSVL.